This T cell receptor (beta chain) was sequenced during a study of siplizumab effects on memory and regulatory T cells. This clone turned up a few times. Its antigen remains unknown. Coculturing of the mixed lymphocyte reaction cells was performed at 37°C for more than 5 days. Sequencing was performed with immunoSEQ multiplex PCR; in TCRdb, only in-frame clones are kept and a portion is missing. The sample shows 18,000 or so clones, 40% to 60% of them seen only once. Sample: CFSE-low (dividing) CD4+ T cells sorted from an allogeneic mixed lymphocyte reaction. The receptor's source is a human donor in good health; the cells came from an allogeneic mixed lymphocyte reaction.

CDR3 in amino acids: CASSFISSGNTIYF. Here the CDR3 DNA reads TGTGCCAGCAGCTTTATAAGCTCTGGAAACACCATATATTTT. The rearrangement links TRBV5-5 to TRBJ1-3; D is unresolved. V gave up 2 bases and J gave up 0 bases, with 6 bases separating them. CDR3 length: 14 residues. Germline CDR1 and CDR2: SGHKS and YYEKEE (reference sequence).